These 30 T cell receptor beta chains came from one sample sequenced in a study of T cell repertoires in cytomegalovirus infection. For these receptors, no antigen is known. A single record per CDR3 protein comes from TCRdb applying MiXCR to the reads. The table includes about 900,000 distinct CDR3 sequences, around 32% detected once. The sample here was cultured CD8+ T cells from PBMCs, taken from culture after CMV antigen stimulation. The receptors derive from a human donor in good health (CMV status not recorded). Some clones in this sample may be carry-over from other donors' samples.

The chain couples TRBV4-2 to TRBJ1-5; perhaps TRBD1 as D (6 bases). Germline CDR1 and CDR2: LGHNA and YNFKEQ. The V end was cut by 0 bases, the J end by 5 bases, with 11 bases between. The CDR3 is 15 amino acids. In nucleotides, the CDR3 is TGTGCCAGCAGCCAAGATGGAACAGGGCATCAGCCCCAGCATTTT. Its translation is CASSQDGTGHQPQHF.

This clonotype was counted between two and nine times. CDR3 loop: CASSLTGSTNTEAFF. In nucleotides, the CDR3 is TGTGCCAGCAGCTTAACCGGAAGTACTAACACTGAAGCTTTCTTT. J is TRBJ1-1 and V is TRBV7-3, with D hard to call. V shed 0 bases and J shed 2 bases, with 10 bases lying between them. Germline CDR1 and CDR2: SGHTA and FQGTGA. The CDR3 runs 15 residues. Complete variable domain (other parts from reference TRBV7-3 and TRBJ1-1): GAGVSQTPSNKVTEKGKYVELRCDPISGHTALYWYRQSLGQGPEFLIYFQGTGAADDSGLPNDRFFAVRPEGSVSTLKIQRTERGDSAVYLCASSLTGSTNTEAFFGQGTRLTVV.

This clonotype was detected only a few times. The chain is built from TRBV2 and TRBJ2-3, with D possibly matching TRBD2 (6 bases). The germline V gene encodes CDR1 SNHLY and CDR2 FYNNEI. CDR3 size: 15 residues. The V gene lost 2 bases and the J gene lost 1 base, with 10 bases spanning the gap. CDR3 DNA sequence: TGTGCCAGCAGTGAAAGGCCGGGGGGCACAGATACGCAGTATTTT. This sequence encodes CASSERPGGTDTQYF. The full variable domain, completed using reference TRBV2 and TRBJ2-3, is EPEVTQTPSHQVTQMGQEVILRCVPISNHLYFYWYRQILGQKVEFLVSFYNNEISEKSEIFDDQFSVERPDGSNFTLKIRSTKLEDSAMYFCASSERPGGTDTQYFGPGTRLTVL.

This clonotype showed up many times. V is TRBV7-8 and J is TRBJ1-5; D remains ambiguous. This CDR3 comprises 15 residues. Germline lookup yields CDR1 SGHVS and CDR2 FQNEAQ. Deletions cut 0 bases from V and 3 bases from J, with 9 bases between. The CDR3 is CASSLAPSVNQPQHF. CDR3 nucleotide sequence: TGTGCCAGCAGCTTAGCTCCCAGCGTCAATCAGCCCCAGCATTTT.

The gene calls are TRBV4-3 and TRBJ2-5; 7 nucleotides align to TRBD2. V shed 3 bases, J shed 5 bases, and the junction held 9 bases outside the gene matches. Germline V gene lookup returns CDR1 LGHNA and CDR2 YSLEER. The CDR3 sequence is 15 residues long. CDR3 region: CASSQGWEGRETQYF. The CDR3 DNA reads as TGCGCCAGCAGCCAGGGATGGGAGGGTCGGGAGACCCAGTACTTC.

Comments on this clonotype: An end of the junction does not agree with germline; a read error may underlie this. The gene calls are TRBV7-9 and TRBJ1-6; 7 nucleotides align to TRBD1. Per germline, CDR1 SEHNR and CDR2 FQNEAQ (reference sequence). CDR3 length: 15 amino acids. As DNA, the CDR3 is TGTGCCAGCAGCTTAGCGGGACAGATAAGTTCACCCATCCACTTT. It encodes CASSLAGQISSPIHF.

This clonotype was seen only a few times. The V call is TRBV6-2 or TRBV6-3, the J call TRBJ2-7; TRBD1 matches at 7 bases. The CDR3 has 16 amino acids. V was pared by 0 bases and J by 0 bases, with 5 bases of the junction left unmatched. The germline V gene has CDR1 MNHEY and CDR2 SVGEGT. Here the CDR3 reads CASSYSMGQSSYEQYV. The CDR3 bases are TGTGCCAGCAGTTACTCAATGGGACAGAGCTCCTACGAGCAGTACGTC.

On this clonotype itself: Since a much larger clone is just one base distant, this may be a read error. CDR3 protein: CASGFPGGNEQFF. In DNA, the CDR3 is TGTGCCAGTGGTTTCCCAGGGGGCAATGAGCAGTTCTTC. V usage is TRBV19 and J usage is TRBJ2-1; 7 bases fit TRBD1. This CDR3 is built from 13 residues. CDR1 and CDR2 (germline): LNHDA, SQIVND (reference sequence). The V and J ends lost 8 bases and 6 bases, in that order; junction bases with no gene match: 7.

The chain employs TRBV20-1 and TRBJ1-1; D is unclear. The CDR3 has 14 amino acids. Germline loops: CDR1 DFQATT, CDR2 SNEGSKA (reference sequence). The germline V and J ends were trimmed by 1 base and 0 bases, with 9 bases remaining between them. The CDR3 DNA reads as TGCAGTGCTAGAGTGGGGAACATGAACACTGAAGCTTTCTTT. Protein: CSARVGNMNTEAFF.

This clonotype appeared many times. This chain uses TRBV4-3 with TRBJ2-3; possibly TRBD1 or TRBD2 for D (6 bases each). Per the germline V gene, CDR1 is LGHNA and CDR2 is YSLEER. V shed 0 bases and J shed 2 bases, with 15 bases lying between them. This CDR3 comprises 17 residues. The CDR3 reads CASSQDRRRGITDTQYF. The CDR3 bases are TGCGCCAGCAGCCAAGATAGGAGGAGGGGGATCACAGATACGCAGTATTTT.

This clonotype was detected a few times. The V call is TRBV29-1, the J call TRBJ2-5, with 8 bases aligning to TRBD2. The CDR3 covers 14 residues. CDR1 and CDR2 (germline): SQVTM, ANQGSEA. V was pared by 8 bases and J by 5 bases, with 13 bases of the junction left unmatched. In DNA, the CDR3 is TGCAGCACCCGCGGACTAGCTTCATGGGAGACCCAGTACTTC. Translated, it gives CSTRGLASWETQYF.

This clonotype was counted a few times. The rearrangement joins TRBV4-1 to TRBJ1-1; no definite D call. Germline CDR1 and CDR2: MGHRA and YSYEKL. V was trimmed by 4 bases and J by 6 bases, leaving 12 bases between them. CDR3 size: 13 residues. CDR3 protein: CASSREGIAEAFF. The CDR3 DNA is TGCGCCAGCAGCCGAGAGGGAATCGCTGAAGCTTTCTTT.

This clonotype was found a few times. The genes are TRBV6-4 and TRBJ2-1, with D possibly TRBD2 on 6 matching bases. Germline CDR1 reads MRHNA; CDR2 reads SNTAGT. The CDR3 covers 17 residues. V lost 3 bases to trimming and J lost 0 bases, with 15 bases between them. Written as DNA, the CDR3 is TGTGCCAGCAGTGAAGTAGCCTCCGGGGGCTCCTACAATGAGCAGTTCTTC. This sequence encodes CASSEVASGGSYNEQFF.

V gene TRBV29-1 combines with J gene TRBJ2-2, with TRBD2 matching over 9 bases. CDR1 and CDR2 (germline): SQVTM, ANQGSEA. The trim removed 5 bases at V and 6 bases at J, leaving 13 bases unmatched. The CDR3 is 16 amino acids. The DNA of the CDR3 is TGCAGCGTTCTATCGCGCGGGGGGGCTCCCGCCGGGGAGCTGTTTTTT. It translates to CSVLSRGGAPAGELFF.

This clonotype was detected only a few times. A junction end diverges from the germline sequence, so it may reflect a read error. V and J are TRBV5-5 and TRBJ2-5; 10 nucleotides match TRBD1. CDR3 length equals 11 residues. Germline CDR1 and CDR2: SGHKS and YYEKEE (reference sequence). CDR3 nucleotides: TGTGCCAGCAGCTATTCGGGACAGGGGCACTTC. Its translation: CASSYSGQGHF. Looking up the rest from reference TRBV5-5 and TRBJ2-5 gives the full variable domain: DAGVTQSPTHLIKTRGQQVTLRCSPISGHKSVSWYQQVLGQGPQFIFQYYEKEERGRGNFPDRFSARQFPNYSSELNVNALLLGDSALYLCASSYSGQGHFGPGTRLLVL.

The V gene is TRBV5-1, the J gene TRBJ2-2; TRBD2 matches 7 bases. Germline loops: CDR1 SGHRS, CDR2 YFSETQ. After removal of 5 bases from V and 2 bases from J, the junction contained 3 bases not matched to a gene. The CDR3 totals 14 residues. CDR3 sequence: CASRASGNTGELFF. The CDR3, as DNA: TGCGCCAGCAGGGCTAGCGGTAACACCGGGGAGCTGTTTTTT.

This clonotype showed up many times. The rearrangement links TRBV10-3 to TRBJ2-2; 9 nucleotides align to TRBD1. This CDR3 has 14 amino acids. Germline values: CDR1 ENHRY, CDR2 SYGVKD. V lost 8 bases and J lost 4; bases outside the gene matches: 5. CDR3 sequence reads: CAIPDRGGTGELFF. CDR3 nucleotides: TGTGCCATCCCGGACAGGGGAGGCACCGGGGAGCTGTTTTTT.

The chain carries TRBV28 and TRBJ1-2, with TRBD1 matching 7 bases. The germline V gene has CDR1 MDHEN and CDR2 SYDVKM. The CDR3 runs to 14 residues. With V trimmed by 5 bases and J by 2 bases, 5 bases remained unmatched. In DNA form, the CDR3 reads TGTGCCAGCAGTAAGACACAGGGGAACTATGGCTACACCTTC. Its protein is CASSKTQGNYGYTF.

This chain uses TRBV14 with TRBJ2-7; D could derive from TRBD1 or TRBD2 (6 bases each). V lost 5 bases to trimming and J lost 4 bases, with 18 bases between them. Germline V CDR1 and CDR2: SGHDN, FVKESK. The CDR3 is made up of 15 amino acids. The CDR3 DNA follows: TGTGCCAGCAGCATTGGAGCAGGGGCGGGGTACGAGCAGTACTTC. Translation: CASSIGAGAGYEQYF.

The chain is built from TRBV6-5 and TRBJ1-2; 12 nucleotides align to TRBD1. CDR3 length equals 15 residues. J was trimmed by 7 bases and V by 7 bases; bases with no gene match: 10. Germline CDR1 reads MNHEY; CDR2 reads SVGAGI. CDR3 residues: CASTGPGQGALGYTF. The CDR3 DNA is TGTGCCAGCACCGGGCCGGGACAGGGGGCGCTTGGCTACACCTTC.

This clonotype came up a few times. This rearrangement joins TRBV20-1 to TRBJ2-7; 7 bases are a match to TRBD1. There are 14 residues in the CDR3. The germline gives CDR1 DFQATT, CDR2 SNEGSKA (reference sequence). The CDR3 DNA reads TGCAGTGCTGGAGACAGGGAATTCTCCTACGAGCAGTACGTC. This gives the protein CSAGDREFSYEQYV.

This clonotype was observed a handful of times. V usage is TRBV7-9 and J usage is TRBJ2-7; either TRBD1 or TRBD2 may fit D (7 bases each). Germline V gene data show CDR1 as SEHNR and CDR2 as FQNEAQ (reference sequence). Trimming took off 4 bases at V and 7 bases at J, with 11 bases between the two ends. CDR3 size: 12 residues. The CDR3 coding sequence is TGTGCCAGCAGCTCAGGGGGGGAGGAGCAGTACTTC. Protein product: CASSSGGEEQYF.

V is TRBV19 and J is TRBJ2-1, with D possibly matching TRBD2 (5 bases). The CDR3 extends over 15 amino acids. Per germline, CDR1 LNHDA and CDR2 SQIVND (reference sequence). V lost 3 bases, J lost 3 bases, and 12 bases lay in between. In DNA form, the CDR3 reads TGTGCCAGTAGTATTGACGGGGTGAACTACAATGAGCAGTTCTTC. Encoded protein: CASSIDGVNYNEQFF. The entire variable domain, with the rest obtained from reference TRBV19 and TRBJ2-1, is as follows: DGGITQSPKYLFRKEGQNVTLSCEQNLNHDAMYWYRQDPGQGLRLIYYSQIVNDFQKGDIAEGYSVSREKKESFPLTVTSAQKNPTAFYLCASSIDGVNYNEQFFGPGTRLTVL.

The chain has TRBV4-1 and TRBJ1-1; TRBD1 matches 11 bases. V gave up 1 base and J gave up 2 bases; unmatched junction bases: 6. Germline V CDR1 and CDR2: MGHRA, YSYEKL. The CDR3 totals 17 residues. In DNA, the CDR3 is TGCGCCAGCAGCCAAGCCGGGACAGGGGGAGATAACACTGAAGCTTTCTTT. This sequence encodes CASSQAGTGGDNTEAFF.

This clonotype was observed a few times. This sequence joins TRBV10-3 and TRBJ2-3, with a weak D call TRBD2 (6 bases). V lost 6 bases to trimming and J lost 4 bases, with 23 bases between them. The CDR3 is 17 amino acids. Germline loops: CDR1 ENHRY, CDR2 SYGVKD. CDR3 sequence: CAIRVRPTGDKADTQYF. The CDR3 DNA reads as TGTGCCATCAGAGTTCGGCCGACGGGGGATAAGGCAGATACGCAGTATTTT.

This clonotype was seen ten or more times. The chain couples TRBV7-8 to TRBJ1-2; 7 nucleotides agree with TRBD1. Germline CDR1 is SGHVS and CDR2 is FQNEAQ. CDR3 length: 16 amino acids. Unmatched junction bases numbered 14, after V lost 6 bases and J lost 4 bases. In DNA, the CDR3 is TGTGCCAGCAGACTCACCGTCCGGGACAGTTCCTATGGCTACACCTTC. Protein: CASRLTVRDSSYGYTF. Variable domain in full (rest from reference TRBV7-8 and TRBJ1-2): GAGVSQSPRYKVAKRGQDVALRCDPISGHVSLFWYQQALGQGPEFLTYFQNEAQLDKSGLPSDRFFAERPEGSVSTLKIQRTQQEDSAVYLCASRLTVRDSSYGYTFGSGTRLTVV.

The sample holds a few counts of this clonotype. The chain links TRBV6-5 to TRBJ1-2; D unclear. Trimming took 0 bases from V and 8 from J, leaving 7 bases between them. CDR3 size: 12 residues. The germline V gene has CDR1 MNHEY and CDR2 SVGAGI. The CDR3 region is CASSYSGVGYTF. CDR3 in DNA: TGTGCCAGCAGTTACTCGGGTGTCGGCTACACCTTC.

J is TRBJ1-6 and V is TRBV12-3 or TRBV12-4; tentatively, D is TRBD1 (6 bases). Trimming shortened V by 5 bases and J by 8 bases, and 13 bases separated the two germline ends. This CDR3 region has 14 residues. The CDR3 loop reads CASSPTGLDSPLHF. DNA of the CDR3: TGTGCCAGCAGTCCCACAGGGTTGGATTCACCCCTCCACTTT.

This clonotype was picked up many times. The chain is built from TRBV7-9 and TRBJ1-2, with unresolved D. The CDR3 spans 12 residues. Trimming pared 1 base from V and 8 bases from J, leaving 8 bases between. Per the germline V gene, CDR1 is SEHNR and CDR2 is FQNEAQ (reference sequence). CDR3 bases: TGTGCCAGCAGCTTAGATGGCGCCGGCTACACCTTC. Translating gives CASSLDGAGYTF.

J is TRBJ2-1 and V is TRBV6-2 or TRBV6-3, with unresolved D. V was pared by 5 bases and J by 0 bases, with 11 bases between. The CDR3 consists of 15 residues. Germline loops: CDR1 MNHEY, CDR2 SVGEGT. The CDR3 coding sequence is TGTGCCAGCAGTCTTCACGACGCCTCCTACAATGAGCAGTTCTTC. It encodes CASSLHDASYNEQFF.